Presented here are 10 T cell receptor beta chains from one specimen sequenced in a study of T cells after yellow fever vaccination. TCRdb re-called the 5' RACE reads with MiXCR, one entry per CDR3 protein. The data show approximately 110,000 distinct CDR3 sequences, 6% to 8% seen once. The source material was CD4+ T cells sorted from PBMCs, sampled 9 to 11 days after the first yellow fever vaccination. Receptor source: a man aged 18-30 years who received the YFV17D yellow fever vaccine.

In its sample, this clonotype was seen many times. This rearrangement joins TRBV5-1 to TRBJ2-1; D uncertain. V was shortened by 0 bases and J by 7 bases, with 8 bases between the two germline ends. CDR1 and CDR2 from the germline V gene are SGHRS and YFSETQ. The CDR3 covers 13 residues. CDR3 amino acids: CASSLGVRNEQFF. The CDR3 bases are TGCGCCAGCAGCTTGGGGGTGAGGAATGAGCAGTTCTTC.

This clonotype was counted ten times or more. This chain connects TRBV21-1 to TRBJ2-7; TRBD2 is taken as the D call from the table, unchecked against the DNA. TRBV21-1 is marked as a pseudogene. The length of the CDR3 is 18 residues. CDR3 DNA sequence: TGTGCCAGCAGCGAACCGGGTGGGACGGCGGGGAGCTCCTACGAGCAGTACGTC. Its translation: CASSEPGGTAGSSYEQYV.

This clonotype was found many times. The chain combines TRBV4-3 with TRBJ2-1, with D possibly being TRBD1 or TRBD2 (5 bases each). The CDR3 loop spans 13 amino acids. The germline V and J ends were trimmed by 4 bases and 15 bases, with 19 bases remaining between them. Germline loops: CDR1 LGHNA, CDR2 YSLEER. In DNA, the CDR3 is TGCGCCAGCAGCCTTAACCAGGTATCGGGGCGGTTCTTC. Its translation is CASSLNQVSGRFF.

This clonotype came up many times. The V call is TRBV12-3 or TRBV12-4, the J call TRBJ2-1; no clear D gene. V lost 7 bases to trimming and J lost 4 bases, with 5 bases between them. This CDR3 is 11 amino acids long. CDR3 in amino acids: CASTLYNEQFF. Here the CDR3 DNA reads TGTGCCAGCACCCTATACAATGAGCAGTTCTTC.

This clonotype showed up just a few times. The V and J genes are TRBV7-2 and TRBJ1-1; TRBD1 matches at 12 bases. Looked up from germline, CDR1 is SGHTA and CDR2 is FQGNSA. The CDR3 has 17 residues. Trimming cost V 4 bases and J 0 bases; bases outside gene matches: 6. The CDR3 region has the DNA TGTGCCAGCAGCTACCGGGACAGGGGGCTGATGAACACTGAAGCTTTCTTT. Its protein is CASSYRDRGLMNTEAFF.

This clonotype was seen repeatedly, ten times or more. V gene TRBV3-1 combines with J gene TRBJ1-1, with D uncertain. Germline-derived CDR1 and CDR2 are LGHDT and YNNKEL (reference sequence). The V end lost 1 base, the J end lost 1 base, and 4 bases lay between the germline ends. The CDR3 sequence is 13 residues long. CDR3 in amino acids: CASSQGTNTEAFF. CDR3 DNA: TGTGCCAGCAGCCAAGGGACGAACACTGAAGCTTTCTTT.

This clonotype occurred many times. The rearrangement uses TRBV5-6 and TRBJ1-2; D gene unclear. Between the trimmed V and J ends, which lost 2 bases and 4 bases, there was a span of 9 bases. CDR3 length equals 13 residues. Germline V lookup: CDR1 SGHDT, CDR2 YYEEEE. CDR3 bases: TGTGCCAGCAGCTTAAACGGCCCCTATGGCTACACCTTC. As protein: CASSLNGPYGYTF.

This clonotype was picked up many times. The chain couples TRBV6-2 or TRBV6-3 to TRBJ2-4; TRBD2 matches at 7 bases. Germline values: CDR1 MNHEY, CDR2 SVGEGT. The CDR3 extends over 17 amino acids. The V and J ends lost 0 bases and 0 bases, in that order; junction bases with no gene match: 5. This CDR3 is CASSYSGGSLAKNIQYF. The CDR3 coding sequence is TGTGCCAGCAGTTACTCGGGAGGGTCCCTAGCCAAAAACATTCAGTACTTC.

This clonotype has a handful of counts. This chain links TRBV5-1 with TRBJ1-1; D is unclear. This CDR3 comprises 14 residues. Between the trimmed V and J ends, which lost 4 bases and 5 bases, there was a span of 15 bases. Germline CDR1 and CDR2: SGHRS and YFSETQ. This CDR3 reads CASSPNPAGTEAFF. The CDR3 DNA follows: TGCGCCAGCAGCCCAAACCCGGCTGGTACTGAAGCTTTCTTT.

Turning to this clonotype: A much larger clone lies one base from this, so it may be a read error. The J gene is TRBJ2-7, the V gene TRBV11-1; D uncertain. Trimming left V 1 base short and J 5 bases short, with 15 bases between. The CDR3 consists of 15 residues. The germline gives CDR1 SGHAT, CDR2 FQDESV (reference sequence). CDR3 DNA: TGTGCCAGCAGCTTAGGTCCAGGCATAGGTGACGAGCAGTACGTC. This encodes CASSLGPGIGDEQYV.